This TCR beta chain came from a study of memory CD4+ T cells and cytomegalovirus serostatus. The wider study: Donors were healthy Belgian adults, fewer than ten CMV seropositive and some 24 seronegative. Study observations and caveats: Suggested: most of the CMV-linked TCR signature lies in CD4+ memory cells. Of around 160 reported CMV TCRbeta sequences, under 80 were found in memory CD4+ repertoires.

CDR3 length equals 14 residues. V lost 4 bases to trimming and J lost 7 bases; unmatched junction nucleotides: 9. The V gene's germline CDR1 is SGDLS and CDR2 YYNGEE. As handled by the study authors: After removing out-of-frame reads, approximately 2 million distinct TCRbeta sequences remained. Method: immunoSEQ multiplex PCR; TCRdb's copy keeps in-frame clones and lacks some. D and trimming were read from the DNA, whereas the V and J calls and clone size are those reported in that table. Here the sample spans more than 45,000 clones, 70% to 75% being singletons. As concerns this clone: What it recognizes is unknown.

The sort gate was single viable CD3+CD4+CD8-CD45RO+ cells for memory CD4+ T cells. This chain uses TRBV9 with TRBJ1-2; 8 nucleotides line up with TRBD1. This clonotype originated in an adult in good health and CMV-seropositive. The sequenced sample was memory CD4+ T cells from blood. Here the CDR3 DNA reads TGTGCCAGCAGCAAAGGACAGGGCCATCGTGGCTACACCTTC. Amino acids: CASSKGQGHRGYTF.